This entry describes one TCR beta chain. Its antigen is unknown. One end of the junction is discordant with germline, which a read error may explain. Using its own MiXCR run on the reads, TCRdb lists one record per CDR3 protein. The sample has more than 950 distinct CDR3 sequences, approximately 22% seen once. This record belongs to a study of lung T cells in sarcoidosis with Löfgren's syndrome. Study observations and caveats: Löfgren's syndrome patients reportedly showed greatest TRAV12-1 and TRBV2 expansion versus controls. Shared TRAV12-1 and TRBV2 CDR3 motifs across Löfgren's syndrome patients reportedly suggested public CD4+ TCRs.

The CDR3 runs 14 residues. Germline lookup yields CDR1 MGHRA and CDR2 YSYEKL. Material for sequencing was CD4+ T cells from PBMCs. The gene calls are TRBV4-1 and TRBJ1-1; TRBD1 might be the D (5 bases). This TCR derives from a human donor with sarcoidosis (Löfgren's syndrome or another form), or a control subject (not recorded which). The CDR3 region has the DNA TGCGCCAGCAGCCCTGGACACGCGAACACTGGAGCTTTCTTT. This sequence encodes CASSPGHANTGAFF.